The rows below give T cell receptor beta chains drawn from one sample of a study of cytomegalovirus exposure and HLA in healthy donors. Some clones are missing from TCRdb's copy, which holds only in-frame ones; the method was immunoSEQ multiplex PCR. The table has about 130,000 clones, 70% to 80% seen once. The sequenced sample was PBMCs. These receptors were taken from a man in his fifties in good health and CMV-seronegative. The CDR3 runs from the conserved cysteine through the conserved F or W. A D gene is named only where the DNA matches it firmly. The size field is filled for only some rows; it gives once, few, many or a size class.

>TRBV19|-|-|TRBJ1-1
TGTGCCAGTATGGAGGGAAACACTGAAGCTTTCTTT
CASMEGNTEAFF
>TRBV9|-|-|TRBJ1-3
TGTGCCAGCGGGCCAGGGTGGTCTTCGGGAAACACCATATATTTT
CASGPGWSSGNTIYF
>TRBV5-4|few|TRBD2|TRBJ2-5
TGTGCCAGCAGCTTTTCAGCGGGGGGCACAGAGACCCAGTACTTC
CASSFSAGGTETQYF
>TRBV6-5|-|TRBD2|TRBJ2-5
TGTGCCAGCAGTTACTCGCTAGCGGGGGTAGAGACCCAGTACTTC
CASSYSLAGVETQYF
>TRBV25-1|-|TRBD1|TRBJ1-3
TGTGCCAGCAGTACCCCAGGGGGCTCGGGCGGAAACACCATATATTTT
CASSTPGGSGGNTIYF
>TRBV28|-|-|TRBJ1-4
TGTGCCAGCAGACCCGACAGTGAGAATGAAAAACTGTTTTTT
CASRPDSENEKLFF
>TRBV7-3|-|-|TRBJ2-3
TGTGCCAGCAGCTTAAATGGGGAGACAGATACGCAGTATTTT
CASSLNGETDTQYF
>TRBV7-9|-|-|TRBJ1-1
TGTGCCAGCAGCTTAGGTTTGACAGGGAACACTGAAGCTTTCTTT
CASSLGLTGNTEAFF
>TRBV19|-|-|TRBJ2-7
TGTGCCAGTAGTCTCCCCCGGGACGGGAGCTCCTACGAGCAGTACTTC
CASSLPRDGSSYEQYF
>TRBV7-9|-|TRBD1|TRBJ2-2
TGTGCCAGCACCAAACAGGGGGCTGAAACCGGGGAGCTGTTTTTT
CASTKQGAETGELFF
>TRBV7-8|few|TRBD2|TRBJ2-3
TGTGCCAGCAGCTTATGGATCCCATTAGCGGGGGGCACAGATACGCAGTATTTT
CASSLWIPLAGGTDTQYF
>TRBV11-2|-|-|TRBJ1-1
TGTGCCAGCAGCTCATTAAAGCAGGTGAACACTGAAGCTTTCTTT
CASSSLKQVNTEAFF
>TRBV6-1|once|TRBD2|TRBJ2-5
TGTGCCAGCAGTGAAGTCCGACTAGCGAGATGGGAGACCCAGTACTTC
CASSEVRLARWETQYF
>TRBV21-1|-|-|TRBJ1-5
TGTGCCAGCAGCACCCGACAGGGAGATCAGCCCCAGCATTTT
CASSTRQGDQPQHF
>TRBV9|-|-|TRBJ2-2
TGTGCCAGCAGGGGGGCTGCGGCGAACACCGGGGAGCTGTTTTTT
CASRGAAANTGELFF
>TRBV5-8|-|TRBD1|TRBJ1-1
TGTGCCAGCCCCCTAGATCTTTGGACAGGGGGCACGAACACTGAAGCTTTCTTT
CASPLDLWTGGTNTEAFF
>TRBV25-1|-|TRBD1|TRBJ2-5
TGTGCCAGCAGTGAACCCGGGACAGGGAGGACCCAGTACTTC
CASSEPGTGRTQYF
>TRBV19|-|-|TRBJ1-2
TGTGCCAGTACCCCCCCGATGGGGCTGGGAACGAGCGGCTACACCTTC
CASTPPMGLGTSGYTF
>TRBV10-3|once|TRBD1|TRBJ1-2
TGTGCCATCGGCTCCGACAGGGCCGAGGGCTACACCTTC
CAIGSDRAEGYTF
>TRBV6-1|-|TRBD1|TRBJ1-2
TGTGCCAGCAGTGGCTGGGACAGGGGGAGGGTTGGCTACACCTTC
CASSGWDRGRVGYTF
>TRBV5-4|-|-|TRBJ2-1
TGTGCCAGCAGTATGGGGCGTGAGCAGTTCTTC
CASSMGREQFF
>TRBV6-5|-|TRBD2|TRBJ2-5
TGTGCCAGCAGTTACAAACTAGCGGGGGAAGAGACCCAGTACTTC
CASSYKLAGEETQYF
>TRBV7-2|-|-|TRBJ1-5
TGTGCCAGCAGCTTAGGCAGTTATAGCAATCAGCCCCAGCATTTT
CASSLGSYSNQPQHF
>TRBV9|-|TRBD1|TRBJ2-5
TGTGCCAGCAGCGTAGCGCCGACAGGGGAAGAGACCCAGTACTTC
CASSVAPTGEETQYF
>TRBV2|-|TRBD2|TRBJ2-3
TGTGCCAGCAGTTTTGGGACTAGCGGGGTTGATACGCAGTATTTT
CASSFGTSGVDTQYF
>TRBV29-1|-|TRBD2|TRBJ2-3
TGCAGCGCCCCTGGACTAGCGGGCACAGATACGCAGTATTTT
CSAPGLAGTDTQYF
>TRBV7-2|-|-|TRBJ2-7
TGTGCCAGCAGCTTATGGCCAGGGGCATATGACGAGCAGTACTTC
CASSLWPGAYDEQYF
>TRBV4-3|-|-|TRBJ2-3
TGCGCCAGCAGCCAAGACAGTCGACAGACAGATACGCAGTATTTT
CASSQDSRQTDTQYF
>TRBV7-8|-|TRBD2|TRBJ2-1
TGTGCCAGCAGCTTAGCGGGGGGGACTGCCGGGAGGTTCTTC
CASSLAGGTAGRFF
>TRBV5-4|once|-|TRBJ1-4
TGTGCCAGCAGCTTAGACAGCCGGAATGAAAAACTGTTTTTT
CASSLDSRNEKLFF
>TRBV5-1|-|-|TRBJ1-1
TGCGCCAGCAGCAATTGGGCCGAAGAAGCTTTCTTT
CASSNWAEEAFF
>TRBV5-5|-|TRBD1|TRBJ2-1
TGTGCCAGCAGCTTTGCCACAGGGGCGATGAGCTACAATGAGCAGTTCTTC
CASSFATGAMSYNEQFF
>TRBV4-2|-|-|TRBJ2-1
TGTGCCAGCAGCCAAGAGAAGAGGGCGGCCTCCTACAATGAGCAGTTCTTC
CASSQEKRAASYNEQFF
>TRBV30|-|TRBD1|TRBJ1-5
TGTGCCTGGAGTGATGACAGGGGGAATAGCAATCAGCCCCAGCATTTT
CAWSDDRGNSNQPQHF
>TRBV5-4|-|TRBD2|TRBJ2-7
TGTGCCAGCAGCCAACTAGCGGGGGGCTCCTACGAGCAGTACTTC
CASSQLAGGSYEQYF
>TRBV7-8|few|-|TRBJ1-6
TGTGCCAGCAGCCACCCCTCCGACAGCTTCAATTCACCCCTCCACTTT
CASSHPSDSFNSPLHF
>TRBV6-5|-|-|TRBJ1-1
TGTGCCAGCAGTTACCTACAGGGCAACACTGAAGCTTTCTTT
CASSYLQGNTEAFF
>TRBV18|-|-|TRBJ1-1
TGTGCCAGCTCACCATCACACGAGGGGAGGACTGAAGCTTTCTTT
CASSPSHEGRTEAFF
>TRBV5-1|-|-|TRBJ1-1
TGCGCCAGCAGCTCCCAAGGCGGATTAAACACTGAAGCTTTCTTT
CASSSQGGLNTEAFF
>TRBV9|-|-|TRBJ2-5
TGTGCCAGCAGCGTACAGGCCCAGTACTTC
CASSVQAQYF
>TRBV5-1|-|TRBD2|TRBJ2-1
TGCGCCAGCAGCTCACTCGGGCTAGCGGGGGAGGCCCTAAACAATGAGCAGTTCTTC
CASSSLGLAGEALNNEQFF
>TRBV7-8|-|-|TRBJ1-1
TGTGCCAGCAGCTCCGACACAAACACTGAAGCTTTCTTT
CASSSDTNTEAFF